This T cell receptor (beta chain) was identified in a study of blood T cell repertoires in COVID-19. Study context: Samples representing acute and convalescent COVID-19 were sourced from the United States, Italy and Spain. Sources were T cells, B-cell-depleted T cells, or PBMCs; the material itself was cDNA or gDNA.

In the authors' workflow: It was from reference gene primer amplification that nucleated cell counts were estimated. Assay used: immunoSEQ multiplex PCR; TCRdb lists only in-frame clones, some missing. The V and J calls and clone size are taken from that table; D and trimming were inferred from the DNA. The sample shows roughly 160,000 clones, roughly 86% of them seen only once. The germline gives CDR1 MNHEY, CDR2 SMNVEV (reference sequence). With 6 bases removed from V and 3 bases from J, the gap between germline ends came to 12 bases. The CDR3 is 13 amino acids. The origin of this receptor is a man younger than 35 with acute or convalescent COVID-19. V is TRBV27 and J is TRBJ2-7, with D possibly being TRBD2 (6 bases). Material for sequencing was peripheral blood. The CDR3: CASSYGGDYEQYF. CDR3 in DNA: TGTGCCAGCAGCTATGGCGGGGACTACGAGCAGTACTTC.